This is a list of T cell receptor beta chains from one sample in a study of T cell responses to AZD1222 COVID-19 vaccine. Assay: immunoSEQ multiplex PCR; the TCRdb copy retains only in-frame clones and omits some. This sample has about 130,000 clones, with about 90% found just once. Sequenced here: peripheral blood, sampled on day 0 of MenACWY control vaccination. Receptor source: an adult in good health. Each CDR3 is given with its conserved first and last residue. The order of the fields is J gene, V gene, D gene, clone size, CDR3 DNA, CDR3 protein. The D gene is left open where the match is weak. Clone size appears in some rows only: once, few, many, or a class for an expanded clone.

TRBJ2-7 | TRBV24-1 | - | - | TGTGCCACCAGTGATCCCGAGCGGGCCTACGAGCAGTACTTC | CATSDPERAYEQYF
TRBJ1-2 | TRBV29-1 | - | - | TGCAGCGTTGAAGTTCATCAGGACTGGTATAACTATGGCTACACCTTC | CSVEVHQDWYNYGYTF
TRBJ2-3 | TRBV7-9 | - | - | TGTGCCAGCAGCTTAAACAGCGCAGATACGCAGTATTTT | CASSLNSADTQYF
TRBJ1-3 | TRBV24-1 | - | - | TGTGCCACCAGTGATTTGCACCTACACTCTGGAAACACCATATATTTT | CATSDLHLHSGNTIYF
TRBJ1-6 | TRBV6-1 | - | once | TGTGCCAGCAGTGGGGGGCAAAGCTCCTATAATTCACCCCTCCACTTT | CASSGGQSSYNSPLHF
TRBJ2-3 | TRBV6-2/TRBV6-3 | TRBD2 | - | TGTGCCAGCAGCCCCCTTGCGGGGGGGAACTTAGCGGGATCCCGTCTTGGGACAGATACGCAGTATTTT | CASSPLAGGNLAGSRLGTDTQYF
TRBJ1-1 | TRBV4-1 | - | - | TGCGCCAGCAGCCAAGACACGAGTGTTAAAGCTTTCTTT | CASSQDTSVKAFF
TRBJ2-5 | TRBV28 | - | - | TGTGCCAGCAGTTTTAAGGGCGGTTTTCAAGAGACCCAGTACTTC | CASSFKGGFQETQYF
TRBJ2-5 | TRBV11-2 | TRBD1 | - | TGTGCCAGCAGCTTAGGCGCCCCGACAGGGCAAGAGACCCAGTACTTC | CASSLGAPTGQETQYF
TRBJ1-1 | TRBV2 | - | - | TGTGCCAGCGCTCGACGGGGCTCGGTGAACACTGAAGCTTTCTTT | CASARRGSVNTEAFF
TRBJ1-1 | TRBV5-6 | - | - | TGTGCCAGCAGCGGAAGGGGCCGCGGCACTGAAGCTTTCTTT | CASSGRGRGTEAFF
TRBJ1-3 | TRBV28 | - | - | TGTGCCAGCAGATTGCCCCGGGCAGGCGTCTCTGGAAACACCATATATTTT | CASRLPRAGVSGNTIYF